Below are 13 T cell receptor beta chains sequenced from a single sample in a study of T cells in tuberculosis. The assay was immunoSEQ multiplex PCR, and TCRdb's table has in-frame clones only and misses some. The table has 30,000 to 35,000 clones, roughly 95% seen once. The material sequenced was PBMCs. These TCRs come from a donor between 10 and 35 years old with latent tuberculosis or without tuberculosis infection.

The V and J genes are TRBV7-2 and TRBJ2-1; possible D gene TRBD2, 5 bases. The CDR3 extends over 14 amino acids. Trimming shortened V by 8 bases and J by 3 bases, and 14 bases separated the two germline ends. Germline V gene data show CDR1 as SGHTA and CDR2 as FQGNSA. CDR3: CASLSGGSYNEQFF. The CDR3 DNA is TGTGCCAGCTTGAGCGGAGGAAGCTACAATGAGCAGTTCTTC.

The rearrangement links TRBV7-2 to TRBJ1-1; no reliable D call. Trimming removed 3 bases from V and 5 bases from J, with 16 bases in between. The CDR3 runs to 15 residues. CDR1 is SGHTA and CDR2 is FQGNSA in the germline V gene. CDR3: CASSLESDSRTEAFF. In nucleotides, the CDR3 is TGTGCCAGCAGCTTGGAAAGCGATTCTAGGACTGAAGCTTTCTTT.

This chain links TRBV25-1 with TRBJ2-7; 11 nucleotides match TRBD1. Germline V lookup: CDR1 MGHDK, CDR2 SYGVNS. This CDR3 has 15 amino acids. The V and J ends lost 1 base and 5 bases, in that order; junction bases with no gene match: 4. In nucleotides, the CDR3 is TGTGCCAGCAGTGAATTCGGGGACAGGGGGGACGAGCAGTACTTC. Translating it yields CASSEFGDRGDEQYF.

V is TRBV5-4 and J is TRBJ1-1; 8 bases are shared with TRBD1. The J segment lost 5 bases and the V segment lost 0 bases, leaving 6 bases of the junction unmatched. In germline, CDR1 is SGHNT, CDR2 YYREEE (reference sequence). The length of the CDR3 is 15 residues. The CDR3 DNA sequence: TGTGCCAGCAGCTTGGTGCGGACAGGGCAAACTGAAGCTTTCTTT. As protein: CASSLVRTGQTEAFF.

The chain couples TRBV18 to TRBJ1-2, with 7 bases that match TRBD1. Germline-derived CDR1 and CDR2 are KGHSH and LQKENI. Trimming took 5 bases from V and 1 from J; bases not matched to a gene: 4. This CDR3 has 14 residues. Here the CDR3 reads CASSYRDSNYGYTF. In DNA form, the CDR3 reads TGTGCCAGCTCATACCGGGACAGTAACTATGGCTACACCTTC.

The CDR3 sequence is CAWSVYVRETQYF. In DNA form, the CDR3 reads TGTGCCTGGAGTGTATACGTTCGGGAGACCCAGTACTTC. The rearrangement links TRBV30 to TRBJ2-5; D gene uncertain. The CDR3 covers 13 residues. V was pared by 0 bases and J by 5 bases, with 10 bases between. CDR1 is GTSNPN and CDR2 is SVGIG in the germline V gene (reference sequence).

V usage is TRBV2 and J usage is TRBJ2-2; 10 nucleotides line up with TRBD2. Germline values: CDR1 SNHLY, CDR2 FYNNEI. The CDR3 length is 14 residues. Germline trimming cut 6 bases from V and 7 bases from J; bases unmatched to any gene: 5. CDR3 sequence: CASSLAGEGGELFF. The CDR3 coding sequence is TGTGCCAGCAGCCTAGCGGGAGAGGGCGGGGAGCTGTTTTTT.

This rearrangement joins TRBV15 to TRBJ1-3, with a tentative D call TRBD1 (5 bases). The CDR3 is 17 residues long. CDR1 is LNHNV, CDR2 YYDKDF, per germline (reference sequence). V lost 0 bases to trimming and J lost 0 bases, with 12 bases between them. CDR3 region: CATSRDPGDLSGNTIYF. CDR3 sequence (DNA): TGTGCCACCAGCAGAGATCCGGGGGACCTCTCTGGAAACACCATATATTTT. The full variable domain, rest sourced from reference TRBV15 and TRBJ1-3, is DAMVIQNPRYQVTQFGKPVTLSCSQTLNHNVMYWYQQKSSQAPKLLFHYYDKDFNNEADTPDNFQSRRPNTSFCFLDIRSPGLGDTAMYLCATSRDPGDLSGNTIYFGEGSWLTVV.

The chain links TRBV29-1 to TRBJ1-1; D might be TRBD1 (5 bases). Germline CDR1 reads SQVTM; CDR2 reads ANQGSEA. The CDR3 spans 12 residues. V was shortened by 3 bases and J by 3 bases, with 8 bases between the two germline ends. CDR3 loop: CSVDRAYTEAFF. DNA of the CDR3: TGCAGCGTTGACAGGGCCTACACTGAAGCTTTCTTT.

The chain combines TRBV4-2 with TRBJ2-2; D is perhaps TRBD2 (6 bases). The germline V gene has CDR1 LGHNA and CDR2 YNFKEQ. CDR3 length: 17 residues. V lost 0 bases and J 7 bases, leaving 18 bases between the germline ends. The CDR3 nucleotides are TGTGCCAGCAGCCAAGATCTTGGTGGGAGGCGGGGCGGGGAGCTGTTTTTT. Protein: CASSQDLGGRRGGELFF.

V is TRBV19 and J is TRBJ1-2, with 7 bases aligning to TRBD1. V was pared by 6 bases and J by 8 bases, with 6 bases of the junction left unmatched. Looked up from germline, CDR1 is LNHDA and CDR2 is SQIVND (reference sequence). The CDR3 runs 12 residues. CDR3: CASSEGARGYTF. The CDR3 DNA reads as TGTGCCAGTAGCGAGGGGGCGAGGGGCTACACCTTC.

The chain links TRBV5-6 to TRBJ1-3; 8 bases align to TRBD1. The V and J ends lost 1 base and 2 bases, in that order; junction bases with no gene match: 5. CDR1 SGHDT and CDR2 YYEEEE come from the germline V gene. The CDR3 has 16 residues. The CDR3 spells CASSLKPRGPGNTIYF. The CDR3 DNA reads TGTGCCAGCAGCTTGAAACCCAGGGGGCCTGGAAACACCATATATTTT.

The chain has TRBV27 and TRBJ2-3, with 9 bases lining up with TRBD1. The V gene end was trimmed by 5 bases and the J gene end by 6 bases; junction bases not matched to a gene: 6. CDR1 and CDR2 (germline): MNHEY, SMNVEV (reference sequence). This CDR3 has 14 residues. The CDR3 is CASSPTGGKDTQYF. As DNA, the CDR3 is TGTGCCAGCAGTCCGACAGGGGGAAAGGATACGCAGTATTTT.